Listed below are T cell receptor beta chains from one sample, sequenced in a study of T cell responses to AZD1222 COVID-19 vaccine. Repertoires were generated with immunoSEQ multiplex PCR, while TCRdb's copy carries only in-frame clones and drops some. The sample has roughly 150,000 clones, around 88% seen once. This specimen was peripheral blood, taken on day 0 of AZD1222 vaccination. These receptors came from an adult in good health. CDR3s include the opening cysteine and the closing phenylalanine or tryptophan. The D gene is left open where the match is weak. Not every row has a clone size; where given, it reads once, few, many or a size class.

clone_size	d_call	v_call	j_call	cdr3_nt	cdr3_aa
NA	TRBD1	TRBV3-1/TRBV3-2	TRBJ2-1	TGTGCCAGCAGCCTTACGGGACAGGGGGCCCATGAGCAGTTCTTC	CASSLTGQGAHEQFF
NA	NA	TRBV30	TRBJ2-7	TGTGCCTGGAGTGTATCTAGGATCGAGCAGTACTTC	CAWSVSRIEQYF
NA	TRBD1	TRBV19	TRBJ1-2	TGTGCCAGTAACCGTGGGGGACAGGGATTAAACGGCTACACCTTC	CASNRGGQGLNGYTF
NA	TRBD2	TRBV4-2	TRBJ2-5	TGTGCCAGCAGCAGCGGGATGCACGAGACCCAGTACTTC	CASSSGMHETQYF
NA	NA	TRBV19	TRBJ1-1	TGTGCCAGTAGTATATTAGGCCCCTCAGAAGCTTTCTTT	CASSILGPSEAFF
NA	NA	TRBV30	TRBJ1-1	TGTGCCTGGAGTGTACAATCGGACACTGAAGCTTTCTTT	CAWSVQSDTEAFF
NA	TRBD1	TRBV19	TRBJ2-3	TGTGCCAGTAGTATAGGACAGGGAACAGATACGCAGTATTTT	CASSIGQGTDTQYF
NA	NA	TRBV19	TRBJ2-1	TGTGCCAGTAGTACTAGCCCCATGTACAATGAGCAGTTCTTC	CASSTSPMYNEQFF
once	TRBD1	TRBV5-5	TRBJ1-2	TGTGCCAGCAGCCGGGGGATCGGGACAGGTGACTTGGTTGGCTACACCTTC	CASSRGIGTGDLVGYTF
few	NA	TRBV6-1	TRBJ2-1	TGTGCCAGCAGTGAATCACAGGGCGAAAATGAGCAGTTCTTC	CASSESQGENEQFF
NA	TRBD1	TRBV19	TRBJ2-3	TGTGCCAGTAGTATAGGTAGACAGGGGCCCACAGATACGCAGTATTTT	CASSIGRQGPTDTQYF
few	NA	TRBV7-3	TRBJ2-2	TGTGCCAGCAGCCCCTTTCGGGGGAGTCACGGGGAGCTGTTTTTT	CASSPFRGSHGELFF
NA	NA	TRBV7-2	TRBJ2-2	TGTGCCAGCAGCCCCAGTATCGGGGAGCTGTTTTTT	CASSPSIGELFF
NA	TRBD1	TRBV6-5	TRBJ1-2	TGTGCCAGCAGTAAGACAGGGGAGTCGTCTGGCTACACCTTC	CASSKTGESSGYTF
NA	NA	TRBV5-1	TRBJ1-1	TGCGCCAGCAGCTTGGTGAGGGACTCCGAGAACACTGAAGCTTTCTTT	CASSLVRDSENTEAFF
NA	NA	TRBV11-2	TRBJ1-1	TGTGCCAGCAGTTTAGGCACGGACCGTGAAGCTTTCTTT	CASSLGTDREAFF
NA	TRBD1	TRBV19	TRBJ1-6	TGTGCCAGTATGGGGAACAGGGGAGTTGTTTCACCCCTCCACTTT	CASMGNRGVVSPLHF
NA	TRBD1	TRBV12-5	TRBJ1-3	TGTGCTAGTGGTTCGGCGACAGGGAGCGGAAACACCATATATTTT	CASGSATGSGNTIYF
NA	NA	TRBV5-1	TRBJ1-1	TGCGCCAGCAGGGCGGGGCATGAAGCTTTCTTT	CASRAGHEAFF
NA	NA	TRBV25-1	TRBJ2-7	TGTGCCAGCCGTCCTAAGACCTCCTACGAGCAGTACTTC	CASRPKTSYEQYF
NA	TRBD1	TRBV7-9	TRBJ1-4	TGTGCCAGCAGCAACCGGGGACAGGGGGCAGCTAATGAAAAACTGTTTTTT	CASSNRGQGAANEKLFF
NA	NA	TRBV5-1	TRBJ2-5	TGCGCCAGCAGCCGGTCATCGGCGGAAGAGACCCAGTACTTC	CASSRSSAEETQYF
NA	NA	TRBV19	TRBJ2-5	TGTGCCAGTAGTATTGGCAGGGCCCAAGAGACCCAGTACTTC	CASSIGRAQETQYF
NA	NA	TRBV27	TRBJ2-7	TGTGCCAGCAGTTTTTCAGAGGGAGACGAGCAGTACTTC	CASSFSEGDEQYF
NA	TRBD2	TRBV4-1	TRBJ2-5	TGCGCCAGCAGCCAAATCCTGTCGGTAGCGGGAGTAGAGACCCAGTACTTC	CASSQILSVAGVETQYF
NA	NA	TRBV7-2	TRBJ1-5	TGTGCCAGCAGCCCACGAAGGGGTCAGCAGCCCCAGCATTTT	CASSPRRGQQPQHF
NA	NA	TRBV5-1	TRBJ1-5	TGCGCCAGCAGCTTTGACGGGAATACTCAACAGCCCCAGCATTTT	CASSFDGNTQQPQHF
NA	NA	TRBV2	TRBJ2-5	TGTGCCAGCAGTGGTCAAGAGACCCAGTACTTC	CASSGQETQYF
NA	TRBD1	TRBV19	TRBJ1-2	TGTGCCAGTAGTCATCGGACAGGGGGCGGCTATGGCTACACCTTC	CASSHRTGGGYGYTF
once	NA	TRBV6-5	TRBJ2-1	TGTGCCAGCAGTTACTCGGGCGGAGCTTCCCACAATGAGCAGTTCTTC	CASSYSGGASHNEQFF
NA	TRBD2	TRBV27	TRBJ2-1	TGTGCCAGCAGTTTTTCTAGCGGGAGGGACGAGCAGTTCTTC	CASSFSSGRDEQFF
NA	NA	TRBV5-1	TRBJ2-5	TGCGCCAGCAGCTTGTCGGGGCTGGACGGAGAGACCCAGTACTTC	CASSLSGLDGETQYF
NA	TRBD1	TRBV3-1/TRBV3-2	TRBJ2-7	TGTGCCAGCAGCCGGGACAGGGGTAACGAGCAGTACTTC	CASSRDRGNEQYF
NA	NA	TRBV19	TRBJ1-1	TGTGCCAGTAATAGGGGGAACACTGAAGCTTTCTTT	CASNRGNTEAFF